This TCR beta chain was sequenced for a study of CD8 T cells in Susac syndrome. Negative isolation yielded the CD8+ and CD4+ T cells, while FACS enriched the TEMRA cells. Reverse transcription of about 0.5 to 1 ug RNA used random hexamers. An immunoSEQ multiplex PCR amplified TCR beta CDR3 over 54 Vbeta and 13 Jbeta. TCRdb fed the immunoSEQ multiplex PCR reads into MiXCR, producing one record per CDR3 protein. The sample consists of a few hundred thousand distinct CDR3 sequences, around 90% of them appearing once. V was trimmed by 1 base and J by 0 bases, leaving 7 bases between them. Germline loops: CDR1 SNHLY, CDR2 FYNNEI. The CDR3 extends over 15 amino acids.

Sequencing was done on a sample of CD8+ T cells from PBMCs. The chain carries TRBV2 and TRBJ2-1; perhaps TRBD1 as D (6 bases). The origin of this receptor is a human donor with multiple sclerosis. The CDR3 nucleotides are TGTGCCAGCAGTGAAGTGGGGGCCTCCTACAATGAGCAGTTCTTC. Its protein is CASSEVGASYNEQFF.